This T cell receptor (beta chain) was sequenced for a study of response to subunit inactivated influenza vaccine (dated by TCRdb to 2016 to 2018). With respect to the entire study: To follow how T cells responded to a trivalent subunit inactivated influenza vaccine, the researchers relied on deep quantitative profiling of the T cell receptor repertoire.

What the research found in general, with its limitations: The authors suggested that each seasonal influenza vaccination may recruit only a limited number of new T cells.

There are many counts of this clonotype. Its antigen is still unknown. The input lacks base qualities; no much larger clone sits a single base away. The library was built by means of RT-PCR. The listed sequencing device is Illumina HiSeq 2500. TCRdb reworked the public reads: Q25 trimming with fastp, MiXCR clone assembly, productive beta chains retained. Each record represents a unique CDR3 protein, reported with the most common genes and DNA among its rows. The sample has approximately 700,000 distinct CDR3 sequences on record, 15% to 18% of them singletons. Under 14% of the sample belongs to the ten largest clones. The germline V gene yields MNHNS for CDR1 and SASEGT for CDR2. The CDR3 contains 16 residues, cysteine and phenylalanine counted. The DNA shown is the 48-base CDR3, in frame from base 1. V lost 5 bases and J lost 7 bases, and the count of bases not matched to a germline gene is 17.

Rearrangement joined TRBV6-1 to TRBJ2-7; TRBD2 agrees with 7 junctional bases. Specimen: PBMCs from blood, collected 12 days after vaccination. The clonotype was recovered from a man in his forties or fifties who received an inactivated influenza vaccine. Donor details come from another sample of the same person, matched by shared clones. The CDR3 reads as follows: CASSSGLGRVMREQYF. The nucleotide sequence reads TGTGCCAGCAGTAGCGGACTAGGGCGGGTTATGAGGGAGCAGTACTTC.